The 32 T cell receptor beta chains presented below share a single source sample, sequenced in a study of blood T cells in healthy people across ages. Next came a second PCR, run for about 6 to 12 cycles, which used a sample-barcoded 5' primer along with a J-beta primer mix. One entry per CDR3 protein results from TCRdb running MiXCR on the 5' RACE reads. Of roughly 1.5 million distinct CDR3 sequences in the sample, about 45% were seen once. Sample: blood. The receptors were gathered from a woman younger than 30 in good health.

This clonotype was counted only a few times. The rearrangement links TRBV7-2 to TRBJ2-7; D is unclear. The CDR3 has 13 amino acids. Trimming took off 5 bases at V and 3 bases at J, with 11 bases between the two ends. From germline, CDR1 is SGHTA and CDR2 FQGNSA. CDR3 nucleotide sequence: TGTGCCAGCAGCCACGGAGACGACTACGAGCAGTACTTC. This codes for CASSHGDDYEQYF.

This clonotype was detected many times. The genes are TRBV7-9 and TRBJ2-5; the D is unclear. V dropped 3 bases and J dropped 4 bases, with 6 bases sitting between them. Germline V CDR1 and CDR2: SEHNR, FQNEAQ (reference sequence). This CDR3 has 12 amino acids. CDR3 DNA: TGTGCCAGCAGCTTTATCACAGAGACCCAGTACTTC. It translates to CASSFITETQYF.

The chain carries TRBV15 and TRBJ2-7; 7 bases align to TRBD1. The CDR3 extends over 16 amino acids. J was trimmed by 3 bases and V by 3 bases; bases with no gene match: 11. Germline CDR1 is LNHNV and CDR2 is YYDKDF (reference sequence). The CDR3 region is CATSSFEGQPSYEQYF. The CDR3 DNA sequence: TGTGCCACCAGCAGTTTCGAGGGACAGCCGAGCTACGAGCAGTACTTC.

This clonotype was counted once. V is TRBV6-4 and J is TRBJ2-1, with TRBD2 identical over 9 bases. Gene TRBJ2-7 matches the end of the DNA better, so the J call may be wrong. The CDR3 loop spans 16 amino acids. The germline V gene has CDR1 MRHNA and CDR2 SNTAGT. CDR3: CASSDSAGGLYNEQYF. CDR3 coding DNA: TGTGCCAGCAGTGACTCGGCGGGAGGGCTCTACAATGAGCAGTACTTC.

This clonotype appeared a few times. The chain is built from TRBV4-1 and TRBJ2-1; D perhaps matches TRBD1 (5 bases). Trimming pared 0 bases from V and 9 bases from J, leaving 9 bases between. CDR3 size: 13 residues. From germline, CDR1 is MGHRA and CDR2 YSYEKL. The CDR3 DNA is TGCGCCAGCAGCCAAGAAGGGGTTGTTGAGCAGTTCTTC. Translated, it gives CASSQEGVVEQFF.

The chain uses TRBV9 and TRBJ2-2; TRBD1 might be the D (6 bases). Trimming stripped 3 bases from V and 1 base from J, with 13 bases between. CDR1 is SGDLS and CDR2 is YYNGEE in the germline V gene. The CDR3 consists of 16 residues. CDR3 in amino acids: CASSGLTQGNTGELFF. CDR3 in DNA: TGTGCCAGCAGCGGGCTGACACAGGGGAACACCGGGGAGCTGTTTTTT.

The V and J genes are TRBV20-1 and TRBJ2-7; D uncertain. The CDR3 is 12 residues long. CDR1 and CDR2 (germline): DFQATT, SNEGSKA (reference sequence). The ends were cut back, 3 bases at V and 2 bases at J, with 8 bases in the middle. The CDR3 sequence is CSASLDPYEQYF. The CDR3 nucleotides are TGCAGTGCTAGCTTGGACCCCTACGAGCAGTACTTC.

The chain joins TRBV4-1 to TRBJ2-7; TRBD1 aligns across 8 bases. Germline lookup yields CDR1 MGHRA and CDR2 YSYEKL. The V segment lost 1 base and the J segment 6 bases; nucleotides outside the gene matches: 5. This CDR3 region has 14 residues. CDR3 in DNA: TGCGCCAGCAGCCAAGGGACAGGGCCCCTCGAGCAGTACTTC. This gives the protein CASSQGTGPLEQYF.

CDR3 bases: TGTGCCAGCAGTCCGCCGGCGGGAGGGCACAATGAGCAGTTCTTC. This translates into CASSPPAGGHNEQFF. The genes are TRBV28 and TRBJ2-1, with 9 bases lining up with TRBD2. This CDR3 is built from 15 residues. The V and J ends lost 5 bases and 5 bases, in that order; junction bases with no gene match: 7. Germline V gene sequence: CDR1 MDHEN, CDR2 SYDVKM.

The chain couples TRBV20-1 to TRBJ2-3; the match to TRBD2 covers 11 bases. The ends lost 0 bases at V and 3 bases at J; junction bases unmatched: 5. This CDR3 has 16 residues. CDR1 is DFQATT and CDR2 is SNEGSKA in the germline V gene (reference sequence). The CDR3 reads CSARDELAGETDTQYF. DNA of the CDR3: TGCAGTGCTAGAGATGAACTAGCGGGAGAGACAGATACGCAGTATTTT.

This clonotype appeared a few times. The CDR3 spells CASSEPINEKLFF. For the CDR3, the DNA is TGTGCCAGCAGTGAACCGATTAATGAAAAACTGTTTTTT. The chain links TRBV25-1 to TRBJ1-4; D unclear. Germline lookup yields CDR1 MGHDK and CDR2 SYGVNS. V lost 2 bases and J 4 bases, leaving 5 bases between the germline ends. This CDR3 has 13 amino acids.

For the CDR3, the DNA is TGTGCCAGCAGCTCCCTGTCGGAATACTACGAGCAGTACTTC. Protein sequence: CASSSLSEYYEQYF. This rearrangement joins TRBV7-9 to TRBJ2-5; no reliable D call. The J call is uncertain, as TRBJ2-7 better fits the DNA end. The CDR3 consists of 14 residues. Germline-derived CDR1 and CDR2 are SEHNR and FQNEAQ (reference sequence).

Concerning this clonotype itself: This sequence may be a read error, since a much larger clone differs from it by one base. The rearrangement links TRBV4-1 to TRBJ1-5; D might be TRBD1 (6 bases). The germline V gene encodes CDR1 MGHRA and CDR2 YSYEKL. Trimming stripped 10 bases from V and 3 bases from J, with 13 bases between. The CDR3 consists of 13 residues. The chain's CDR3 is CATAQGVNQPQHF. CDR3 sequence (DNA): TGCGCCACTGCACAGGGCGTCAATCAGCCCCAGCATTTT.

The chain couples TRBV19 to TRBJ2-1, with D unresolved. The germline CDR1 and CDR2 sequences are LNHDA and SQIVND (reference sequence). Deletions cut 1 base from V and 6 bases from J, with 13 bases between. The CDR3 runs 15 residues. For the CDR3, the DNA is TGTGCCAGTAGTATAGCCACTCTCAGAGGCAATGAGCAGTTCTTC. Amino acids: CASSIATLRGNEQFF.

The gene calls are TRBV10-3 and TRBJ2-3, with D unresolved. CDR3 size: 14 residues. V was shortened by 8 bases and J by 1 base, with 13 bases between the two germline ends. Germline CDR1 ENHRY, CDR2 SYGVKD. The CDR3 is CAIAVGGRTDTQYF. The CDR3 DNA follows: TGTGCCATCGCAGTAGGCGGTCGCACAGATACGCAGTATTTT.

This clonotype came up a few times. The V call is TRBV29-1, the J call TRBJ1-2; D not resolved. This CDR3 is 13 amino acids long. V dropped 7 bases and J dropped 2 bases, with 14 bases sitting between them. Germline assignment: CDR1 SQVTM and CDR2 ANQGSEA. CDR3 in amino acids: CSADAGVNYGYTF. In nucleotides, the CDR3 is TGCAGCGCAGACGCCGGGGTAAACTATGGCTACACCTTC.

This clonotype came up once. One base away lies a much larger clone, so this may be a sequencing read error. This chain connects TRBV25-1 to TRBJ1-1; 8 nucleotides align to TRBD1. The germline CDR1 and CDR2 sequences are MGHDK and SYGVNS. This CDR3 is 13 amino acids long. The CDR3 DNA reads as TGTGCCAGCAGTGGGACAGGGAACACTGGAGCTTTCTTT. This encodes CASSGTGNTGAFF.

In this sample, this clonotype turned up a few times. The genes are TRBV28 and TRBJ2-1, with a weak D call TRBD2 (5 bases). The CDR3 length is 16 residues. V lost 6 bases, J lost 4 bases, and 19 bases lay in between. The germline gives CDR1 MDHEN, CDR2 SYDVKM. The DNA for the CDR3 is TGTGCCAGCAGCTCTCAGCGGTCCGTTCATTACAATGAGCAGTTCTTC. Translating it yields CASSSQRSVHYNEQFF.

This clonotype came up a few times. CDR3 in DNA: TGCAGCGTAATCGTCGGGGGCGGCGAGCAGTACTTC. Its protein product is CSVIVGGGEQYF. The chain carries TRBV29-1 and TRBJ2-7; D may correspond to TRBD1 or TRBD2 (6 bases each). The CDR3 extends over 12 amino acids. The V gene's germline CDR1 is SQVTM and CDR2 ANQGSEA. V shed 6 bases and J shed 6 bases, with 15 bases lying between them.

Points on this clonotype: A much larger clone differs by one base, so this may be a read error. The chain combines TRBV5-6 with TRBJ2-1; TRBD2 matches at 9 bases. The CDR3 extends over 16 amino acids. Germline V CDR1 and CDR2: SGHDT, YYEEEE. With 0 bases clipped from V and 4 bases from J, the junction kept 5 bases outside the gene matches. CDR3 nucleotide sequence: TGTGCCAGCAGCTTGGGGACTAGCGTGAGGTACAATGAGCAGTTCTTC. This sequence encodes CASSLGTSVRYNEQFF.

The rearrangement joins TRBV3-1 to TRBJ2-4; 7 bases map to TRBD1. The CDR3 totals 16 residues. Germline V gene data show CDR1 as LGHDT and CDR2 as YNNKEL (reference sequence). V gave up 1 base and J gave up 13 bases; unmatched junction bases: 16. The CDR3 protein is CASSQALGQRYYGQYF. DNA for the CDR3: TGTGCCAGCAGCCAAGCTCTGGGACAGCGATACTACGGGCAGTACTTC.

This clonotype came up a few times. The V call is TRBV4-1, the J call TRBJ2-5; no reliable D call. The DNA end is a closer match to TRBJ2-7, so the J assignment may be wrong. Germline lookup yields CDR1 MGHRA and CDR2 YSYEKL. The CDR3 runs 13 residues. Written as DNA, the CDR3 is TGCGCCAGCAGCCAGACCCCGCTGAACGAGCAGTACTTC. This sequence encodes CASSQTPLNEQYF.

V and J are TRBV6-5 and TRBJ2-5, with D perhaps matching TRBD1 (5 bases). The CDR3 consists of 12 residues. Germline values: CDR1 MNHEY, CDR2 SVGAGI. The ends were cut back, 6 bases at V and 11 bases at J, with 16 bases in the middle. DNA for the CDR3: TGTGCCAGCAGCAAGGGGCAGGGATCTCAGTACTTC. Translation: CASSKGQGSQYF.

Turning to this clonotype: Germline is not matched at one junction end, which may reflect a read error. V and J are TRBV7-2 and TRBJ2-1; D is ambiguous. This CDR3 is 12 amino acids long. Germline values: CDR1 SGHTA, CDR2 FQGNSA. The CDR3 bases are TGTGCCAGCAGCTTAGCGACCTATAAGCACTTCTTC. This gives the protein CASSLATYKHFF.

The J gene is TRBJ2-5, the V gene TRBV9; D not resolved. This CDR3 spans 14 amino acids. Deletions cut 0 bases from V and 2 bases from J, with 8 bases between. Germline CDR1 SGDLS, CDR2 YYNGEE. CDR3 nucleotides: TGTGCCAGCAGCGTAGGCAGGCTACAAGAGACCCAGTACTTC. It yields the protein CASSVGRLQETQYF.

This clonotype occurred a few times. The J gene is TRBJ1-6, the V gene TRBV3-1; 7 positions agree with TRBD1. V lost 4 bases to trimming and J lost 7 bases; unmatched junction nucleotides: 4. The germline V gene has CDR1 LGHDT and CDR2 YNNKEL (reference sequence). This CDR3 region has 14 residues. The DNA for the CDR3 is TGTGCCAGCAGCCGACAGGGACCCAATTCACCCCTCCACTTT. Encoded protein: CASSRQGPNSPLHF.

This clonotype occurred many times. The rearrangement joins TRBV5-1 to TRBJ2-3, with no clear D. The CDR3 extends over 13 amino acids. Deletions cut 2 bases from V and 2 bases from J, with 6 bases between. Germline CDR1 reads SGHRS; CDR2 reads YFSETQ. The CDR3 region is CASSLEPTDTQYF. As DNA, the CDR3 is TGCGCCAGCAGCTTAGAACCCACAGATACGCAGTATTTT.

This chain uses TRBV3-1 with TRBJ2-1, with TRBD2 matching over 14 bases. Per germline, CDR1 LGHDT and CDR2 YNNKEL (reference sequence). The trim removed 0 bases at V and 8 bases at J, leaving 6 bases unmatched. This CDR3 contains 17 residues. CDR3 amino acids: CASSQDPGTSGSHEQFF. CDR3 in DNA: TGTGCCAGCAGCCAAGATCCGGGGACTAGCGGGAGTCATGAGCAGTTCTTC.

The gene calls are TRBV7-2 and TRBJ2-4, with D unresolved. This CDR3 comprises 13 residues. Between the trimmed V and J ends, which lost 1 base and 13 bases, there was a span of 14 bases. The germline CDR1 and CDR2 sequences are SGHTA and FQGNSA. CDR3 coding DNA: TGTGCCAGCAGCTTAGGTCCCAACAGTGAGCAGTACTTC. This codes for CASSLGPNSEQYF.

The sample holds many counts of this clonotype. The rearrangement uses TRBV12-3 or TRBV12-4 and TRBJ1-6; D is undetermined. This CDR3 has 9 amino acids. Trimming left V 8 bases short and J 11 bases short, with 4 bases between. For the CDR3, the DNA is TGTGCCAGCGGTCCACCCCTCCACTTT. Translated: CASGPPLHF.

This clonotype turned up a few times. The genes are TRBV10-3 and TRBJ2-5; TRBD2 matches at 8 bases. Germline assignment: CDR1 ENHRY and CDR2 SYGVKD. The CDR3 spans 15 residues. Unmatched junction bases numbered 10, after V lost 3 bases and J lost 7 bases. Written as DNA, the CDR3 is TGTGCCATCAGTGAAGCGACTAGCGTTGGTGGGACCCAGTACTTC. It encodes CAISEATSVGGTQYF.

This clonotype was found a few times. J is TRBJ2-1 and V is TRBV28; D gene unclear. In germline, CDR1 is MDHEN, CDR2 SYDVKM. The CDR3 covers 16 residues. Trimming left V 5 bases short and J 0 bases short, with 14 bases between. This chain's CDR3 is CASSTPTQISYNEQFF. The CDR3 DNA sequence: TGTGCCAGCAGTACCCCCACCCAAATCTCCTACAATGAGCAGTTCTTC.